The present TCR beta chain was sequenced within a study of T cell responses to AZD1222 COVID-19 vaccine (TCRdb year 2021). Broadly, across the study: AZD1222 recipients whose second dose came at about 4 weeks and those whose second dose came at about 12 weeks were combined into one group, since spike-specific TCR depth and breadth did not differ between the two schedules. TCR sequencing covered 233 trial participants: approximately 200 given two doses of AZD1222 and 26 given two doses of MenACWY control vaccine. Trial participants were enrolled into age subgroups of 18-55, 56-69 and 70-plus years, which contained about 150, 28 and 57 TCR-sequenced participants, respectively.

Comments on this clone: It lacks a known antigen. Nothing much larger sits one base from this clone, and base qualities are not available.

The CDR3 regions of human TCRbeta chains were analyzed by immunosequencing. Under the source paper's analysis protocol: Repertoire TCRs were checked for matches against a reference library of SARS-CoV-2-specific TCRs that had been generated using the MIRA antigen-specificity platform. Breadth was defined as the fraction of unique TCRs that were SARS-CoV-2-associated, and depth was defined as the fraction of total T cells that were SARS-CoV-2-associated. Each spike-specific TCR was assigned to its reactive spike region and to a CD4 or CD8 class using the MIRA data. Log10-transformed breadth and depth values were compared by one-way ANOVA with Sidak's multiple comparisons tests. Imported from immuneACCESS, the table was reduced by TCRdb to in-frame sequences with V and J called. These copies leave out some clones; in studies compared against another copy, an unresolved V gene accounts for under half, and the cause of the remainder is not known. That table is the source of V, J and clone size, and D and trimming were worked out from the DNA. This sample holds about 70,000 clones; around 85% were observed only once. The ten largest clones add up to over 20% of the sample.

Beyond this particular receptor, the publication reports: The whole spike protein was spanned by vaccine-associated CD4 TCRs, and dominant responses were seen in regions 160-218 and 743-854. Participants were mostly white British, with more females than males. The authors suggested clonal diversity may have been underestimated. Nearly half of unique spike-specific TCRs reportedly recognized epitopes outside regions mutated in the B.1.351 and B.1.1.7 variants. No day 14 peak-response samples were available, so repertoires were characterized only after the peak T cell response. The 56-69-year group was small, and its depth increase did not reach significance, likely because of low power. A significant rise in spike-specific TCR breadth and depth was observed after two AZD1222 doses relative to day 0 and relative to MenACWY recipients. Conclusions about previously exposed vaccinees are limited, since just six AZD1222 recipients were seropositive for SARS-CoV-2 at baseline.

Interpreted using the paper, the time point label stands for: baseline before first vaccination. Vaccinee samples were obtained from the UK trials COV001 and COV002, which included a single-blind randomized controlled phase 2/3 trial of AZD1222 (ChAdOx1 nCoV-19) in healthy adults. Trial participant PBMC samples were collected at day 0 and day 28 after the second dose for TCRbeta chain sequencing. Measured from the cysteine to the phenylalanine, the CDR3 is 14 residues long. The CDR3 DNA has 42 bases and is translated from base 1. A distance of 8 bases separates the germline ends of V and J, which lose 2 bases and 2 bases respectively. CDR1 and CDR2 (SGHRS, YFSETQ) derive from the germline V gene.

Recombination connected TRBV5-1 to TRBJ2-1, with an unclear D gene assignment. This receptor was identified in an adult in good health. The specimen comprised peripheral blood, sampled on day 0 of AZD1222 vaccination. The CDR3 loop reads CASSFPAAYNEQFF. The DNA reads TGCGCCAGCAGCTTCCCTGCTGCCTACAATGAGCAGTTCTTC.